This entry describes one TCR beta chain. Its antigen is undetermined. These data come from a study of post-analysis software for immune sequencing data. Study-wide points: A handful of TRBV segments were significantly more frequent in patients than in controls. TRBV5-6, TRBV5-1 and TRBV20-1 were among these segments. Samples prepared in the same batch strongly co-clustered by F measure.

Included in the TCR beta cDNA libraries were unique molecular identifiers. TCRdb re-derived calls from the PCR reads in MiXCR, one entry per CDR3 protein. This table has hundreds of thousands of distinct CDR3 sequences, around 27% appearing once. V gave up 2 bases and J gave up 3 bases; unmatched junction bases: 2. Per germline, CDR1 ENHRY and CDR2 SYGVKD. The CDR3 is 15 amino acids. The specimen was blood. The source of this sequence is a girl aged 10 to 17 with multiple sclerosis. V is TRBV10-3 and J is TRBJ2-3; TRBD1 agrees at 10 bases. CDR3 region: CAISEGGQGTDTQYF. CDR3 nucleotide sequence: TGTGCCATCAGTGAGGGGGGACAGGGGACAGATACGCAGTATTTT.